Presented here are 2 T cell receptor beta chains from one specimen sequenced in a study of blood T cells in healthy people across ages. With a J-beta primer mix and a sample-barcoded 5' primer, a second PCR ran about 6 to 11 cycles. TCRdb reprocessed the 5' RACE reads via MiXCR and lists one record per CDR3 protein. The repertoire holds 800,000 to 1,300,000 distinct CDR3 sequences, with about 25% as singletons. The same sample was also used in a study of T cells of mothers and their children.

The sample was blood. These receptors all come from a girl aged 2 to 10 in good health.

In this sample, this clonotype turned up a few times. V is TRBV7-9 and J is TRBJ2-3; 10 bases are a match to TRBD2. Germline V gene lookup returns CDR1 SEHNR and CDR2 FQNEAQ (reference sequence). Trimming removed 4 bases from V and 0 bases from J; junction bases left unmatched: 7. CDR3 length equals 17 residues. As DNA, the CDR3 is TGTGCCAGCAGCTCCATCGGACTAGCGGCGAGCACAGATACGCAGTATTTT. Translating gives CASSSIGLAASTDTQYF.

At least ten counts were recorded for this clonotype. CDR3 nucleotides: TGCAGCGTTGATTTGGGAACTGAAGCTTTCTTT. Residues: CSVDLGTEAFF. The chain recombines TRBV29-1 with TRBJ1-1, with no clear D. Trimming removed 3 bases from V and 5 bases from J, with 7 bases in between. The CDR3 consists of 11 residues. The germline V gene encodes CDR1 SQVTM and CDR2 ANQGSEA.